This T cell receptor beta chain appears in the sequencing data of a study of T cell responses to AZD1222 COVID-19 vaccine. Study-level findings and limits: With two AZD1222 doses given, Spike-specific TCR breadth and depth both rose.

Here immunoSEQ multiplex PCR was the method, and the copy in TCRdb shows in-frame clones only, minus some. The profile shows 85,000 to 130,000 clones, 85% to 90% of them singletons. With respect to this clone: Its target is unknown.

This clonotype was obtained from an adult in good health. This sample comprised peripheral blood, obtained on day 0 of AZD1222 vaccination.

DNA for the CDR3: TGCGCCAGCAGCTTGGAGGGATCTAATGGCTACACCTTC. Amino acids: CASSLEGSNGYTF. V is TRBV5-1 and J is TRBJ1-2; no firm D call. The CDR3 totals 13 residues. Trimming pared 0 bases from V and 6 bases from J, leaving 9 bases between. In germline, CDR1 is SGHRS, CDR2 YFSETQ.